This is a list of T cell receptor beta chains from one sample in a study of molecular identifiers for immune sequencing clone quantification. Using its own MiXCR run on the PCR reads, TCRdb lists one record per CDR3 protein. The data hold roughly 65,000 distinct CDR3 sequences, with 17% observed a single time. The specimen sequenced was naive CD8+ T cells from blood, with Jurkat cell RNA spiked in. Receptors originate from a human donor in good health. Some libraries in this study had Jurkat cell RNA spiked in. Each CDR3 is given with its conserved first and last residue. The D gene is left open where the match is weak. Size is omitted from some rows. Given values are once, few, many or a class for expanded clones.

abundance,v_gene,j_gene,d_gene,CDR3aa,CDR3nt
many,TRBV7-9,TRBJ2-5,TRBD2,CASTSGTSQETQYF,TGTGCCAGCACTTCGGGGACTAGCCAAGAGACCCAGTACTTC
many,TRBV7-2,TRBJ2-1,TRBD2,CASSRGLVGEQFF,TGTGCCAGCAGCCGCGGACTAGTAGGCGAGCAGTTCTTC
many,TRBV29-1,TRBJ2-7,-,CSVEVNPGYEQYF,TGCAGCGTTGAAGTGAATCCGGGGTACGAGCAGTACTTC
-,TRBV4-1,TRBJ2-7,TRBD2,CASSQVPSGSPSTYEQYF,TGCGCCAGCAGCCAAGTCCCTAGCGGGAGCCCTTCCACCTACGAGCAGTACTTC
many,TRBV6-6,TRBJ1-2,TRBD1,CASINRDRVPYGYTF,TGTGCCAGTATTAACCGGGACAGGGTCCCATATGGCTACACCTTC
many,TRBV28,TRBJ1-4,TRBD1,CASSPYQGAFGEKLFF,TGTGCCAGCAGTCCCTACCAGGGGGCGTTCGGAGAAAAACTGTTTTTT
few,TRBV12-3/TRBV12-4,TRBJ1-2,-,CASSLTLNYGYTF,TGTGCCAGCAGTTTAACCCTAAACTATGGCTACACCTTC
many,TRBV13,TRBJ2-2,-,CASSLGGRNTGELFF,TGTGCCAGCAGCTTAGGTGGCAGGAACACCGGGGAGCTGTTTTTT
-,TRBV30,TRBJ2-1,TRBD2,CAWTLLAPGEQFF,TGTGCCTGGACCCTACTAGCGCCAGGGGAGCAGTTCTTC
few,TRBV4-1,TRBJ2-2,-,CASSYAPAGELFF,TGCGCCAGCAGCTATGCGCCGGCCGGGGAGCTGTTTTTT
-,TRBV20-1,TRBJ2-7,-,CSARDLGGLSYEQYF,TGCAGTGCTAGAGATCTGGGCGGTCTTTCCTACGAGCAGTACTTC
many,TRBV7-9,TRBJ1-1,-,CASSINAEAFF,TGTGCCAGCAGTATTAATGCTGAAGCTTTCTTT
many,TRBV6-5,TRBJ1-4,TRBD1,CASSRTGVNEKLFF,TGTGCCAGCAGCAGGACAGGGGTAAATGAAAAACTGTTTTTT
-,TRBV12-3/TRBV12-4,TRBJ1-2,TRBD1,CASSLMTGVYGYTF,TGTGCCAGCAGTTTGATGACAGGGGTCTATGGCTACACCTTC
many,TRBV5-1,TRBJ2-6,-,CASSYRDTTSFSSGANVLTF,TGCGCCAGCAGCTATCGGGACACTACTTCCTTTAGCTCTGGGGCCAACGTCCTGACTTTC
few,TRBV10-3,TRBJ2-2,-,CAISESRRGDTGELFF,TGTGCCATCAGTGAGAGCAGAAGAGGGGACACCGGGGAGCTGTTTTTT
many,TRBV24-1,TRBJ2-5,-,CATSDLRQETQYF,TGTGCCACCAGTGATTTGCGCCAAGAGACCCAGTACTTC
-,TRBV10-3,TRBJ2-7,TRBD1,CAISAGQVYSYEQYF,TGTGCCATCAGTGCCGGACAGGTTTACTCCTACGAGCAGTACTTC
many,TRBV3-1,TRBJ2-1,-,CASRQGESSYNEQFF,TGTGCCAGCAGACAAGGGGAGAGCTCCTACAATGAGCAGTTCTTC
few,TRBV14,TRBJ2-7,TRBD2,CASSLPKGLAGRNEQYF,TGTGCCAGCAGCCTACCCAAGGGACTAGCGGGCCGGAACGAGCAGTACTTC
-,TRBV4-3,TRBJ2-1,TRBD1,CASSRDQGAYNEQFF,TGCGCCAGCAGCCGAGACCAGGGGGCCTACAATGAGCAGTTCTTC
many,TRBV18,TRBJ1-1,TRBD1,CASSPPGTGVNTEAFF,TGTGCCAGCTCACCACCCGGGACAGGGGTGAACACTGAAGCTTTCTTT
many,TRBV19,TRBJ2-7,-,CASRFGSSSSYEQYF,TGTGCCAGTAGATTCGGCAGCTCGAGCTCCTACGAGCAGTACTTC
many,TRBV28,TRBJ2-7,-,CASSFFGVTYEQYF,TGTGCCAGCAGTTTCTTCGGAGTCACCTACGAGCAGTACTTC
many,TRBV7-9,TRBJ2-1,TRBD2,CASSRGTSVPGESYNEQFF,TGTGCCAGCAGCCGAGGCACTAGCGTTCCGGGGGAGTCCTACAATGAGCAGTTCTTC
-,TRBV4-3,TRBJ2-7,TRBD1,CASSQDIRRQGVNEQYF,TGCGCCAGCAGCCAAGATATTCGGCGACAGGGGGTTAACGAGCAGTACTTC
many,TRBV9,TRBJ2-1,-,CASSVEGVTYNEQFF,TGTGCCAGCAGCGTAGAAGGGGTTACCTACAATGAGCAGTTCTTC
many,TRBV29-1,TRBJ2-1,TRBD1,CSVVDRADGEQFF,TGCAGCGTGGTGGACAGGGCTGATGGTGAGCAGTTCTTC
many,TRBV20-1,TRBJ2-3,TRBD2,CSARSRSGPSTDTQYF,TGCAGTGCTAGATCTCGTAGCGGGCCTAGCACAGATACGCAGTATTTT
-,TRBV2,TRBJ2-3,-,CASSIGIALRTDTQYF,TGTGCCAGCAGTATAGGGATAGCCCTTCGCACAGATACGCAGTATTTT
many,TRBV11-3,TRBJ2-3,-,CASSKRFGLDTSTDTQYF,TGTGCCAGCAGCAAAAGATTCGGACTCGACACTAGCACAGATACGCAGTATTTT
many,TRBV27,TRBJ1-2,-,CASSSLTDYGYTF,TGTGCCAGCAGTTCATTGACGGACTATGGCTACACCTTC
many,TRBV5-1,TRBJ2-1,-,CASGLRGPWGEQFF,TGCGCCAGCGGGTTGAGAGGGCCCTGGGGTGAGCAGTTCTTC
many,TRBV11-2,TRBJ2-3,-,CASSGDTQYF,TGTGCCAGCAGCGGAGATACGCAGTATTTT
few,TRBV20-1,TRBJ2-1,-,CSARDYADFGPNNEQFF,TGCAGTGCTAGAGATTATGCGGATTTTGGGCCGAACAATGAGCAGTTCTTC
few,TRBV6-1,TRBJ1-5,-,CASRGSTGGPQHF,TGTGCCAGCAGAGGGTCCACCGGGGGGCCCCAGCATTTT
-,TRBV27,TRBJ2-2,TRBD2,CASEPGLTTGELFF,TGTGCCAGCGAACCGGGACTAACCACCGGGGAGCTGTTTTTT
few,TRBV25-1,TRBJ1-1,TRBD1,CASREQGALTEAFF,TGTGCCAGCAGAGAACAGGGGGCGCTCACTGAAGCTTTCTTT
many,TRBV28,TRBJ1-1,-,CASSYPAVVTEAFF,TGTGCCAGCAGCTACCCCGCCGTGGTTACTGAAGCTTTCTTT
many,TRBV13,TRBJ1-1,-,CASSLKQVGLGTEAFF,TGTGCCAGCAGCTTAAAACAGGTGGGGCTTGGCACTGAAGCTTTCTTT
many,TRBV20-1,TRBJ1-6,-,CSAMDRVSYLDSPLHF,TGCAGTGCTATGGACCGGGTCAGTTATTTGGATTCACCCCTCCACTTT
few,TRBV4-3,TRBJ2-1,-,CASSQTDLRRSYNEQFF,TGCGCCAGCAGCCAGACTGACTTACGTCGCTCCTACAATGAGCAGTTCTTC
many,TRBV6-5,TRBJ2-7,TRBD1,CASSWTGGNEQYF,TGTGCCAGCAGTTGGACAGGGGGCAACGAGCAGTACTTC
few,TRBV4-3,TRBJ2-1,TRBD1,CASSQGQGAWEQFF,TGCGCCAGCAGCCAGGGACAGGGGGCGTGGGAGCAGTTCTTC
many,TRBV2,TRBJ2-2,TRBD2,CASVTEGGHTGELFF,TGTGCCAGCGTTACGGAGGGAGGGCACACCGGGGAGCTGTTTTTT
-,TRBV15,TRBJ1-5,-,CAASREKVIKPQHF,TGTGCCGCCAGCAGAGAGAAGGTAATTAAGCCCCAGCATTTT
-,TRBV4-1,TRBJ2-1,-,CASSHEKANNEQFF,TGCGCCAGCAGCCATGAGAAGGCAAACAATGAGCAGTTCTTC
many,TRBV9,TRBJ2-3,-,CASSVATLSTDTQYF,TGTGCCAGCAGCGTAGCTACTTTGAGCACAGATACGCAGTATTTT
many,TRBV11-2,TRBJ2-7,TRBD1,CASSGHWTGAYEQYF,TGTGCCAGCAGCGGACACTGGACAGGGGCATACGAGCAGTACTTC
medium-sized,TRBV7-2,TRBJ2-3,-,CASRNNADYTDTQYF,TGTGCCAGCAGAAACAACGCGGACTACACAGATACGCAGTATTTT
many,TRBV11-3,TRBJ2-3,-,CASREAGTDTQYF,TGTGCCAGCAGGGAAGCGGGCACAGATACGCAGTATTTT
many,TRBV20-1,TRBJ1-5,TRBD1,CSARDLGQGGNQPQHF,TGCAGTGCTAGAGATCTGGGACAGGGGGGCAATCAGCCCCAGCATTTT
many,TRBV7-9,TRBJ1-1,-,CASSLSGSGVGNTEAFF,TGTGCCAGCAGCTTATCAGGGTCTGGGGTTGGGAACACTGAAGCTTTCTTT
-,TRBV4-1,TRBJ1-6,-,CASSQVVGPPLHF,TGCGCCAGCAGCCAAGTGGTAGGGCCACCCCTCCACTTT